This entry lists 16 T cell receptor beta chains sequenced from one sample in a study of human T cells and chemical hapten exposure. The time point was: healthy volunteer bleed at 6 weeks. Whole blood that had not been fractionated was the source of extracted total RNA. TCRdb analysed the RACE reads with MiXCR anew, one entry per CDR3 protein. In the table there are 60,000 to 80,000 distinct CDR3 sequences, about 6.5% of which are singletons. The material sequenced was whole blood. All receptors come from a female donor in good health. Some clones in this sample may be carry-over from other donors' samples.

This clonotype was observed a few times. V gene TRBV7-8 combines with J gene TRBJ2-1, with 9 bases aligning to TRBD2. CDR3 length: 18 amino acids. Germline V gene lookup returns CDR1 SGHVS and CDR2 FQNEAQ. Trimming removed 4 bases from V and 0 bases from J; junction bases left unmatched: 10. The CDR3 DNA reads TGTGCCAGCAGCTCCCAGGGAAGCGGGAGGAGCTCCTACAATGAGCAGTTCTTC. Amino acids: CASSSQGSGRSSYNEQFF.

On this clonotype: This could be a read error, since a much larger clone is one nucleotide away. The chain uses TRBV28 and TRBJ2-5, with D maybe TRBD1 (8 bases). Germline V CDR1 and CDR2: MDHEN, SYDVKM. The CDR3 is made up of 15 amino acids. CDR3 sequence: CASSIRRTGRENQYF. CDR3 nucleotides: TGTGCCAGCAGTATCCGAAGGACAGGGAGGGAGAACCAGTACTTC.

The DNA for the CDR3 is TGTGCCAGCAGCCAAGAAGAGACTAGCGGCATCCAAGAGACCCAGTACTTC. Protein: CASSQEETSGIQETQYF. The rearrangement uses TRBV3-1 and TRBJ2-5, with 9 nucleotides matching TRBD2. Trimming removed 0 bases from V and 1 base from J; junction bases left unmatched: 6. Germline loops: CDR1 LGHDT, CDR2 YNNKEL (reference sequence). The CDR3 has 17 amino acids.

This clonotype was found many times. The chain is built from TRBV20-1 and TRBJ1-5; D is undetermined. This CDR3 has 15 amino acids. Trimming pared 0 bases from V and 1 base from J, leaving 10 bases between. CDR1 DFQATT and CDR2 SNEGSKA come from the germline V gene (reference sequence). The DNA of the CDR3 is TGCAGTGCTAGAGATCTCAGGTTAAGCAATCAGCCCCAGCATTTT. Translating it yields CSARDLRLSNQPQHF.

This clonotype was detected ten times or more. V is TRBV28 and J is TRBJ2-7; 9 bases fit TRBD1. The CDR3 spans 14 residues. Germline V gene data show CDR1 as MDHEN and CDR2 as SYDVKM. The V gene end was trimmed by 7 bases and the J gene end by 2 bases; junction bases not matched to a gene: 6. The CDR3 nucleotides are TGTGCCAGCAAAATGGGACAGGGAGCCTACGAGCAGTACTTC. Amino acid sequence: CASKMGQGAYEQYF.

V usage is TRBV28 and J usage is TRBJ2-7, with D hard to call. The CDR3 is 11 residues long. Trimming cost V 5 bases and J 2 bases, with 4 bases left between them. Per the germline V gene, CDR1 is MDHEN and CDR2 is SYDVKM. CDR3 sequence (DNA): TGTGCCAGCAGTAAGCCCTACGAGCAGTACTTC. It is translated as CASSKPYEQYF.

This clonotype was seen ten or more times. The genes are TRBV3-1 and TRBJ2-5; 12 bases are shared with TRBD2. V was pared by 3 bases and J by 5 bases, with 1 base of the junction left unmatched. Germline-derived CDR1 and CDR2 are LGHDT and YNNKEL (reference sequence). The CDR3 covers 14 residues. Here the CDR3 reads CASSHGLAGETQYF. The DNA for the CDR3 is TGTGCCAGCAGCCACGGACTAGCGGGGGAGACCCAGTACTTC.

This clonotype appeared a few times. V is TRBV14 and J is TRBJ2-7; D gene ambiguous. V shed 3 bases and J shed 4 bases, with 16 bases lying between them. The CDR3 has 15 residues. Germline CDR1 is SGHDN and CDR2 is FVKESK. The CDR3 bases are TGTGCCAGCAGCCAGGCCCCTTTGACACCATACGAGCAGTACTTC. This translates into CASSQAPLTPYEQYF. The full variable domain, its missing parts supplied by reference TRBV14 and TRBJ2-7, is EAGVTQFPSHSVIEKGQTVTLRCDPISGHDNLYWYRRVMGKEIKFLLHFVKESKQDESGMPNNRFLAERTGGTYSTLKVQPAELEDSGVYFCASSQAPLTPYEQYFGPGTRLTVT.

The table lists this clonotype with many counts. V usage is TRBV12-3 or TRBV12-4 and J usage is TRBJ2-5, with 8 nucleotides matching TRBD1. V lost 3 bases to trimming and J lost 5 bases; unmatched junction nucleotides: 5. There are 14 residues in the CDR3. The chain's CDR3 is CASSLTGAGETQYF. DNA of the CDR3: TGTGCCAGCAGTTTGACAGGGGCCGGGGAGACCCAGTACTTC.

This clonotype counts as medium-sized. This chain joins TRBV7-9 and TRBJ1-5; D may be TRBD1 (5 bases). With 3 bases removed from V and 9 bases from J, the gap between germline ends came to 15 bases. The germline gives CDR1 SEHNR, CDR2 FQNEAQ (reference sequence). CDR3 length: 14 amino acids. CDR3 DNA: TGTGCCAGCAGCTTGGACGGGGGAAAGTGGCCCCAGCATTTT. As protein: CASSLDGGKWPQHF.

The chain employs TRBV5-5 and TRBJ1-1, with 7 bases fitting TRBD1. V dropped 0 bases and J dropped 4; count of bases not matched to a gene: 0. Germline CDR1 and CDR2: SGHKS and YYEKEE (reference sequence). The CDR3 sequence is 13 residues long. CDR3: CASSLEGATEAFF. Written as DNA, the CDR3 is TGTGCCAGCAGCTTGGAGGGGGCCACTGAAGCTTTCTTT.

This clonotype was found many times. The chain employs TRBV12-3 or TRBV12-4 and TRBJ1-5; TRBD1 matches at 10 bases. With 6 bases clipped from V and 6 bases from J, the junction kept 2 bases outside the gene matches. The CDR3 consists of 13 residues. CDR3 in DNA: TGTGCCAGCAGCGGACAGGGGGTTCAGCCCCAGCATTTT. Its translation is CASSGQGVQPQHF.

This clonotype was seen ten or more times. The chain carries TRBV20-1 and TRBJ2-1, with 8 positions matching TRBD2. V was clipped by 5 bases and J by 7 bases; unmatched bases: 10. The CDR3 is 14 amino acids. The germline V gene encodes CDR1 DFQATT and CDR2 SNEGSKA (reference sequence). The CDR3 sequence is CSAYPAGVGNEQFF. In DNA, the CDR3 is TGCAGTGCTTACCCAGCGGGAGTGGGGAATGAGCAGTTCTTC.

The table lists this clonotype with a few counts. This chain uses TRBV14 with TRBJ2-3; TRBD2 aligns across 11 bases. V shed 5 bases, J shed 5 bases, and the junction held 6 bases outside the gene matches. Germline CDR1 SGHDN, CDR2 FVKESK. This CDR3 comprises 15 residues. The chain's CDR3 is CASSKTSGRVDTQYF. Here the CDR3 DNA reads TGTGCCAGCAGCAAAACTAGCGGGAGAGTAGATACGCAGTATTTT.

The chain is built from TRBV19 and TRBJ2-5, with TRBD2 identical over 7 bases. CDR1 is LNHDA and CDR2 is SQIVND in the germline V gene (reference sequence). This CDR3 contains 15 residues. The V gene end was trimmed by 6 bases and the J gene end by 5 bases; junction bases not matched to a gene: 12. The CDR3 DNA reads TGTGCCAGTAGAGCAGCAGGGACTATCGTGGAGACCCAGTACTTC. Translated: CASRAAGTIVETQYF.

This clonotype was seen only a few times. The CDR3 nucleotides are TGCGCCAGCAGAGAGGGCACAGATACGCAGTATTTT. Translating it yields CASREGTDTQYF. J is TRBJ2-3 and V is TRBV5-1; D unclear. Germline-derived CDR1 and CDR2 are SGHRS and YFSETQ. CDR3 size: 12 residues. V lost 5 bases to trimming and J lost 1 base, with 5 bases between them.